This passage covers 27 T cell receptor beta chains from one sample sequenced in a study of tumor-infiltrating lymphocytes in primary liver carcinoma. Constant-region priming of approximately 500 ng total RNA yielded TCR beta cDNA. Libraries for TCR beta were built through three nested multiplex PCR rounds, which together made up a slightly modified ARM-PCR procedure. PCR rounds one and two used TRBV1-TRBV30 forward primers with a C-beta reverse primer for about 9 cycles each. TCRdb re-analysed the multiplex PCR reads in MiXCR, keeping a single row per CDR3 protein. The data show approximately 330,000 distinct CDR3 sequences, around three fifths seen once. The authors took blood RNA from unsorted whole blood and also extracted germline DNA. Specimen: peripheral blood. All receptors come from a man between 40 and 49 years old with primary liver carcinoma and hepatitis B virus infection.

A note on this clonotype: Being one base from a much bigger clone, this may be a read error. This chain links TRBV6-6 with TRBJ2-3; 10 positions agree with TRBD1. The end of the DNA aligns better with TRBJ1-5, so the J call may be wrong. The length of the CDR3 is 13 residues. Germline V gene sequence: CDR1 MNHNY, CDR2 SVGAGI (reference sequence). The CDR3 region has the DNA TGTGCCAGCAAGAGACAGGGGGCAGATACGCAGCATTTT. Translation gives CASKRQGADTQHF.

V gene TRBV29-1 combines with J gene TRBJ2-3; D is ambiguous. V was cut by 8 bases and J by 1 base, with 13 bases left in between. From germline, CDR1 is SQVTM and CDR2 ANQGSEA. The CDR3 loop spans 13 amino acids. CDR3 in amino acids: CSSGAFRTDTQYF. The CDR3 bases are TGCAGCTCTGGCGCTTTTCGCACAGATACGCAGTATTTT.

Turning to this clonotype: A junction end diverges from the germline sequence, so it may reflect a read error. V usage is TRBV11-2 and J usage is TRBJ2-3, with TRBD2 as a possible D gene (6 bases). The CDR3 has 19 amino acids. Germline V gene sequence: CDR1 SGHAT, CDR2 FQNNGV. In DNA form, the CDR3 reads TGTGCCAGCAGCCCCATAAGCCCGGCACTAGCAGAAAGCACGGATACGAAGTATTTT. The encoded protein is CASSPISPALAESTDTKYF.

Details on this clonotype: A junction end diverges from the germline sequence, so it may reflect a read error. The chain is built from TRBV11-2 and TRBJ2-2; TRBD1 might be the D (6 bases). CDR3 size: 18 residues. CDR1 is SGHAT and CDR2 is FQNNGV in the germline V gene. CDR3: CASSSLRGLRTFTRELCF. The DNA of the CDR3 is TGTGCCAGCAGCTCCCTCAGGGGTCTGCGGACTTTCACCAGGGAGCTGTGTTTT.

As for this clonotype: This could be a read error, since a much larger clone is one nucleotide away. The chain combines TRBV4-3 with TRBJ2-1; no clear D gene. This CDR3 has 15 amino acids. From germline, CDR1 is LGHNA and CDR2 YSLEER. The CDR3 bases are TGCGCCAGCAGCCAAGATCCCAGAGTGAACAATGAGCAGTCCTTC. Translated: CASSQDPRVNNEQSF.

A few counts support this clonotype. This may arise from a read error, as a much more abundant clone is one base away. The gene calls are TRBV10-3 and TRBJ2-1; TRBD2 matches 11 bases. Germline lookup yields CDR1 ENHRY and CDR2 SYGVKD. CDR3 length: 15 residues. The CDR3 here is CVISQGLAVGNEQFF. The CDR3 DNA reads as TGTGTCATCAGTCAGGGACTAGCGGTTGGCAATGAGCAGTTCTTC.

This clonotype has only one observation. This chain uses TRBV28 with TRBJ1-2; D may be TRBD1 (6 bases). The ends were cut back, 6 bases at V and 6 bases at J, with 14 bases in the middle. Germline V CDR1 and CDR2: MDHEN, SYDVKM. This CDR3 region has 13 residues. CDR3 DNA sequence: TGTGCCAGCAGACCGGGCAGGGGTCATGGCTACACCTTC. Translation gives CASRPGRGHGYTF.

The chain uses TRBV6-2 or TRBV6-3 and TRBJ2-1; TRBD1 might be the D (6 bases). The CDR3 sequence is 15 residues long. Trimming left V 4 bases short and J 3 bases short, with 13 bases between. CDR1 and CDR2 (germline): MNHEY, SVGEGT. The CDR3 region is CASSFLTGFYNEQFF. The CDR3 nucleotides read TGTGCCAGCAGTTTTCTGACAGGATTCTACAATGAGCAGTTCTTC.

Notes on this clonotype: Given a much more abundant clone one base away, this may be a read error. This chain links TRBV4-1 with TRBJ2-3, with 10 bases fitting TRBD2. Germline V gene lookup returns CDR1 MGHRA and CDR2 YSYEKL. This CDR3 is 19 amino acids long. V was pared by 0 bases and J by 5 bases, with 14 bases of the junction left unmatched. The CDR3 loop reads CASSQDLIAGGGFRDTQYF. The DNA of the CDR3 is TGCGCCAGCAGCCAAGACCTAATAGCGGGAGGTGGATTCAGAGATACGCAGTATTTT.

About this clonotype: One end of the junction does not line up with germline, which may come from a read error. This chain joins TRBV29-1 and TRBJ1-2; 9 bases are a match to TRBD1. The CDR3 is made up of 14 amino acids. The germline V gene encodes CDR1 SQVTM and CDR2 ANQGSEA. In DNA form, the CDR3 reads TGCGGCGTTGACAGGACAGGGGACAGAGATTGCTACACCTTC. Translating it yields CGVDRTGDRDCYTF.

This clonotype was seen repeatedly, ten times or more. The V gene is TRBV29-1, the J gene TRBJ1-1; 7 bases are a match to TRBD1. Germline V gives CDR1 SQVTM, CDR2 ANQGSEA. The CDR3 contains 15 residues. J was trimmed by 0 bases and V by 5 bases; bases with no gene match: 9. As DNA, the CDR3 is TGCAGCGTTCTAGAGGGACAGTCCATGAACACTGAAGCTTTCTTT. It yields the protein CSVLEGQSMNTEAFF.

The chain is built from TRBV25-1 and TRBJ2-1; 7 positions agree with TRBD2. Germline V gives CDR1 MGHDK, CDR2 SYGVNS. CDR3 size: 21 residues. With V trimmed by 1 base and J by 1 base, 19 bases remained unmatched. This CDR3 reads CASSEWGSDRIAGGSYNEQFF. CDR3 coding DNA: TGTGCCAGCAGTGAATGGGGTTCGGATAGAATAGCGGGTGGTTCCTACAATGAGCAGTTCTTC.

Notes on this clonotype: Germline and junction disagree at one end, which may indicate a read error. The chain uses TRBV7-9 and TRBJ2-5; 11 bases are a match to TRBD2. Germline-derived CDR1 and CDR2 are SEHNR and FQNEAQ (reference sequence). CDR3 length: 18 residues. The CDR3 is CTSSSPGTSGGYQETQYF. The DNA for the CDR3 is TGTACCAGCAGCTCACCGGGGACTAGCGGAGGGTACCAAGAGACTCAGTACTTC.

A note on this clonotype: A single base separates this from a much larger clone, so it may be a read error. The V gene is TRBV6-2 or TRBV6-3, the J gene TRBJ2-1; 7 bases align to TRBD2. In germline, CDR1 is MNHEY, CDR2 SVGEGT. V lost 6 bases to trimming and J lost 3 bases; unmatched junction nucleotides: 11. The CDR3 is made up of 16 amino acids. The CDR3: CASSSPGGTIYNEQFF. For the CDR3, the DNA is TGTGCCAGCAGCTCTCCCGGGGGGACGATCTACAATGAGCAGTTCTTC.

The chain links TRBV29-1 to TRBJ2-7; 7 bases line up with TRBD2. Germline CDR1 and CDR2: SQVTM and ANQGSEA. The CDR3 is 15 amino acids. The CDR3 nucleotides read TGCAGTGTATCGACCAGGACTAGAAATGGCTACGAGCAGTACTTC. This encodes CSVSTRTRNGYEQYF.

The chain has TRBV6-5 and TRBJ2-1; 10 bases map to TRBD2. The CDR3 contains 15 residues. CDR1 and CDR2 from the germline V gene are MNHEY and SVGAGI. V trimming: 6 bases; J trimming: 6 bases; junction bases outside the gene matches: 8. CDR3 region: CASRPTSGIFNEQFF. The CDR3 DNA follows: TGTGCCAGCAGACCAACTAGCGGGATTTTCAATGAGCAGTTCTTC.

In this sample, this clonotype is medium-sized (0.01 to 0.1%). The V and J genes are TRBV29-1 and TRBJ2-5, with 7 bases matching TRBD1. This CDR3 spans 13 amino acids. The germline CDR1 and CDR2 sequences are SQVTM and ANQGSEA. V lost 3 bases, J lost 5 bases, and 6 bases stayed unmatched. The CDR3 sequence is CSVDEQGMETQYF. The CDR3 DNA reads as TGCAGCGTTGACGAACAGGGGATGGAGACCCAGTACTTC.

The V and J genes are TRBV28 and TRBJ2-1; TRBD2 is a possible D gene (6 bases). CDR1 is MDHEN, CDR2 SYDVKM, per germline. V shed 5 bases and J shed 6 bases, with 14 bases lying between them. The CDR3 totals 14 residues. This CDR3 reads CASSLGGRGNEQFF. In DNA form, the CDR3 reads TGTGCCAGCAGTCTAGGAGGGCGCGGCAATGAGCAGTTCTTC. The entire variable domain, with the rest obtained from reference TRBV28 and TRBJ2-1, is as follows: DVKVTQSSRYLVKRTGEKVFLECVQDMDHENMFWYRQDPGLGLRLIYFSYDVKMKEKGDIPEGYSVSREKKERFSLILESASTNQTSMYLCASSLGGRGNEQFFGPGTRLTVL.

This chain connects TRBV7-9 to TRBJ2-1; 10 bases are a match to TRBD1. The CDR3 sequence is 14 residues long. Germline V gene data show CDR1 as SEHNR and CDR2 as FQNEAQ (reference sequence). The J segment lost 8 bases and the V segment lost 8 bases, leaving 9 bases of the junction unmatched. CDR3 sequence reads: CASRKGTGDHEQFF. The CDR3 DNA is TGTGCCAGCCGCAAGGGGACAGGGGACCATGAGCAGTTCTTC.

This clonotype was recorded a few times. V usage is TRBV6-1 and J usage is TRBJ1-2, with 8 bases fitting TRBD1. Germline CDR1 is MNHNS and CDR2 is SASEGT. Unmatched junction bases numbered 8, after V lost 3 bases and J lost 5 bases. The CDR3 runs 15 residues. The CDR3, as DNA: TGTGCCAGCAGTGAGGCGACAGGGGAGTTGTATGGCTACACCTTC. Protein product: CASSEATGELYGYTF.

This clonotype was picked up many times. The chain joins TRBV12-3 or TRBV12-4 to TRBJ1-5; D call uncertain. V gave up 5 bases and J gave up 11 bases, with 13 bases separating them. This CDR3 contains 12 residues. CDR3 region: CASSTGFRSQHF. CDR3 sequence (DNA): TGTGCCAGCAGTACTGGGTTCAGGTCCCAGCATTTT.

Details on this clonotype: A read error may produce the germline difference seen at one junction end. The chain uses TRBV25-1 and TRBJ2-7, with D hard to call. The CDR3 is made up of 14 amino acids. The V gene's germline CDR1 is MGHDK and CDR2 SYGVNS. Written as DNA, the CDR3 is TGTGCCAGTAGTGAATTCGGTAGCCGGTACGAGCAGTACTTC. Protein: CASSEFGSRYEQYF.

At least ten counts were recorded for this clonotype. The chain uses TRBV29-1 and TRBJ2-1; 16 bases line up with TRBD2. Per germline, CDR1 SQVTM and CDR2 ANQGSEA. V was clipped by 7 bases and J by 6 bases; unmatched bases: 3. The CDR3 has 14 residues. The CDR3 DNA reads as TGCAGCGGGGGACTAGCGGGAGGGCCCAATGAGCAGTTCTTC. It translates to CSGGLAGGPNEQFF.

Note on this clonotype: One base away lies a much larger clone, so this may be a sequencing read error. The gene calls are TRBV12-3 or TRBV12-4 and TRBJ1-4, with TRBD1 identical over 7 bases. This CDR3 has 14 residues. The V segment lost 8 bases and the J segment 7 bases; nucleotides outside the gene matches: 10. CDR3 nucleotide sequence: TGTGCCAGCGGGTTGGACAGGAGGACTGAAAAACTGTTTTTT. This sequence encodes CASGLDRRTEKLFF.

About this clonotype: Germline is not matched at one junction end, which may reflect a read error. The genes are TRBV11-2 and TRBJ1-4; TRBD1 aligns across 7 bases. This CDR3 region has 16 residues. In germline, CDR1 is SGHAT, CDR2 FQNNGV. The CDR3 coding sequence is TGTGTCAGCAGCTTTTACACAGGGGCGCAGGGTGAAAAACTGTTTTTT. The encoded protein is CVSSFYTGAQGEKLFF.

Details on this clonotype: A much larger clone lies a single base off, so this may be a read error. V is TRBV6-1 and J is TRBJ2-4; D is possibly TRBD1 or TRBD2 (6 bases each). Germline CDR1 reads MNHNS; CDR2 reads SASEGT. The CDR3 is 14 amino acids. The CDR3 here is CTSILDRRGDIQYF. CDR3 in DNA: TGTACCAGCATTCTCGACAGGAGGGGAGACATTCAGTACTTC.

This chain joins TRBV11-1 and TRBJ2-1, with TRBD2 identical over 9 bases. This CDR3 is 14 amino acids long. Looked up from germline, CDR1 is SGHAT and CDR2 is FQDESV (reference sequence). V dropped 0 bases and J dropped 10; count of bases not matched to a gene: 4. The CDR3 DNA reads as TGTGCCAGCAGCTTAGCGCTAGCGGGACCGGAGCAGTTCTTC. The encoded protein is CASSLALAGPEQFF.